Given below is one TCR beta chain in context. No antigen is known for it. Base qualities are not recorded, but no much larger clone differs from it by a single base. Using the deep immunoSEQ assay, multiplex PCR amplified TCR CDR3 regions from genomic DNA. Extracted genomic DNA from each cell subset was spread evenly across all wells of several immunoSEQ 96-well plates, with each plate serving as a replicate. For sorted subsets, each replicate PCR was loaded with approximately 190 ng genomic DNA, equivalent to 25,000 to 35,000 T cell genomes. Purified libraries were measured with a Qubit 3.0 fluorometer, size-checked on a Bioanalyzer 2100, and measured again with the KAPA Library Quantification kit. A separate single-read 150-cycle Illumina NextSeq 550 flow cell was used to sequence each immunoSEQ 96-well plate. As for the authors' bioinformatics: Because only junctional sequences without quality scores were contained in the immunoSEQ output, filtering matching that applied to full-length reads could not be performed. To assign V/J genes and CDR3, sequences were annotated using PyIR, a Python wrapper for IgBLAST v1.9, with IMGT germline references. Any read was removed if the V/J assignment was weak (E-value above 1e-6), the CDR3 was missing, or the read contained stop codons, out-of-frame junctions, or ambiguous translated residues. A V3J clonotype was defined by an identical inferred V gene, J gene, and CDR3 amino acid sequence. Percentage overlap between repertoires was calculated by dividing the number of shared unique clonotypes by the size of the smaller repertoire. RTK rarefaction, the Chao1 estimator, and Recon v2.1 estimates of unobserved clonotypes were used to assess repertoire richness. For all TCRbeta clonotypes obtained by the gDNA method from four donors, generation probabilities were computed with OLGA. Sourced from immuneACCESS, this table was stored by TCRdb with only in-frame sequences that have V and J called. A share of the clones is absent; for the studies checked, an unresolved V gene accounts for under half, and the remainder has no known explanation. V and J calls plus clone size are reproduced from that table; the DNA served to infer D and trimming. This sample holds over 75,000 clones; over 60% were observed only once. Jointly, the top ten make up about half of the sample.

The data belong to a study of shared clonotypes between healthy human individuals (TCRdb year 2020). Broadly, across the study: A couple of women and a few men aged 18 to 49 years were included in the cohort. For each donor, CD4 naive and CD4 memory were each run on three plates, CD8 naive on two plates, and CD8 memory on one plate. Blood TCR repertoires of about 5 healthy adults were deeply sequenced to estimate repertoire size and the extent of clonotype sharing between individuals. Libraries were prepared and TCR repertoires were sequenced by different laboratories using diverse techniques, in order to increase sequencing depth and limit assay-specific biases. Per donor, leukapheresis produced somewhere between about 0.85 and 10 billion PBMCs. Broader findings and caveats from the paper: Larger estimated clonotype richness was generally found for naive subsets than for memory subsets. Pairwise subsampling indicated that sequencing depth was expected to affect the degree of clonotype sharing among donors. Even with the large sequencing depth, rarefaction of the sorted-subset datasets indicated that sequencing was incomplete. Because the study included a small number of donors, the genetic and exposure-history diversity represented was limited. Sampling was restricted to blood, and TCR repertoires in tissues likely differ from the TCR repertoires found in blood. Compared with non-shared clonotypes, clonotypes shared by all four sorted-subset donors had higher generation probabilities. About 5% of naive CD4, around 3.6% of naive CD8, around 2.3% of memory CD4, and over 0.35% of memory CD8 clonotypes were shared across several donors.

From the cysteine through the phenylalanine, the CDR3 covers 13 amino acids. CDR3 DNA is the only sequence kept; it has 39 bases, read in frame from the first base. V ends up 6 bases short and J 7 bases short, with an unmatched junction base count of 4. From the germline V gene (reference sequence), CDR1 is MNHEY and CDR2 is SMNVEV. Healthy HIV-negative adults with no recently reported acute infections or vaccinations were included as donors. Every donor was a Caucasian adult residing in Nashville, Tennessee, USA. CD8 memory samples combined magnetically selected CD45RO+ cells with CCR7-negative CD45RA+ effector memory (TemRA) cells. Blood was obtained by leukapheresis, after which PBMCs were separated by Ficoll-Histopaque density gradient centrifugation and cryopreserved in liquid nitrogen vapor phase. Analytical flow cytometry was used to check the purity and quantity of each magnetically sorted T cell population. Genomic DNA was isolated from each sorted fraction and quantified by UV absorbance on a Nanodrop 2000c.

This clonotype was obtained from a man aged 30 to 39 in good health. Rearrangement joined TRBV27 to TRBJ2-2; the central 8 bases match TRBD1. What was sequenced was memory CD8+ T cells sorted from blood. Explained via the paper, the cell subset or site label denotes: CD45RO+ cells pooled with CCR7-negative TemRA cells. Here the CDR3 is given as CASRTGESGELFF. DNA sequence: TGTGCCAGCAGGACAGGGGAGAGCGGGGAGCTGTTTTTT.